The entry below describes one T cell receptor (beta chain). Antigen specificity is unknown. Only in-frame clones appear in the TCRdb table, and some are missing; sequencing was by immunoSEQ multiplex PCR. The data show about 120,000 clones, 85% seen once. Germline loops: CDR1 SGHRS, CDR2 YFSETQ. CDR3 length: 14 residues. With 1 base removed from V and 4 bases from J, the gap between germline ends came to 12 bases. This sample stems from a study of cytomegalovirus exposure and HLA in healthy donors. Study-wide results and limits: It was 150 to 200 TCR beta chains that were listed as cytomegalovirus-associated. According to a subsequent analysis, TCR clusters from the first cohort were inclined to appear together in the 120 validation repertoires. Some public TCRs appeared in many individuals, while most sequences were rare.

Source material: PBMCs. The receptor comes from a woman aged 25 to 39 in good health and CMV-seronegative. The chain links TRBV5-1 to TRBJ2-7; weak D call: TRBD2 (6 bases). CDR3 nucleotide sequence: TGCGCCAGCAGCTTGAGGGCGGGGAGTTACGAGCAGTACTTC. It codes for CASSLRAGSYEQYF.